Reported below is one TCR beta chain. Authors' analysis steps: Counts of nucleated cells, estimated from reference gene primer amplification, were obtained. Produced via immunoSEQ multiplex PCR; TCRdb's table is partial and in-frame only. V and J calls and clone size are given by that table; D and trimming were obtained from the DNA. This table holds under 65,000 clones, roughly 89% found once. This CDR3 has 16 amino acids. Germline CDR1 and CDR2: SGHDT and YYEEEE. Trimming took 5 bases from V and 1 from J, leaving 13 bases between them. This sample was taken from a study of blood T cell repertoires in COVID-19. About the research overall: The origin of the acute and convalescent COVID-19 samples was the United States, Italy and Spain.

Sequenced: peripheral blood. This chain connects TRBV5-6 to TRBJ1-6; D may be TRBD1 (5 bases). This TCR was recovered from a woman aged 60-75 years with COVID-19, enrolled during active disease. The CDR3 protein is CASSLGGGSYNSPLHF. The CDR3 nucleotides are TGTGCCAGCAGTCTTGGGGGGGGTTCCTATAATTCACCCCTCCACTTT. The full variable domain, completed using reference TRBV5-6 and TRBJ1-6, is DAGVTQSPTHLIKTRGQQVTLRCSPKSGHDTVSWYQQALGQGPQFIFQYYEEEERQRGNFPDRFSGHQFPNYSSELNVNALLLGDSALYLCASSLGGGSYNSPLHFGNGTRLTVT.